This TCR beta chain was recorded in a study of blood T cell repertoires in COVID-19. Study-level information: The study drew acute and convalescent COVID-19 samples from the United States, Italy and Spain.

Original data processing: Using reference gene primer amplification, nucleated cell counts were estimated. The protocol was immunoSEQ multiplex PCR, while the TCRdb copy is restricted to in-frame clones and leaves out a portion. That table is the source of V, J and clone size, and D and trimming were worked out from the DNA. The sample shows around 150,000 clones, roughly four fifths of them seen only once. The germline V gene has CDR1 MDHEN and CDR2 SYDVKM. The CDR3 spans 14 residues. Trimming removed 6 bases from V and 1 base from J; junction bases left unmatched: 5. The rearrangement links TRBV28 to TRBJ2-7, with 8 nucleotides matching TRBD1. What was sequenced was peripheral blood. The receptor's source is a human donor in a cohort sampled during active COVID-19. CDR3 sequence (DNA): TGTGCCAGCAGGCTGGACAGGGCGTCCTACGAGCAGTACTTC. Protein sequence: CASRLDRASYEQYF. Combining the CDR3 with reference TRBV28 and TRBJ2-7 gives the whole variable domain DVKVTQSSRYLVKRTGEKVFLECVQDMDHENMFWYRQDPGLGLRLIYFSYDVKMKEKGDIPEGYSVSREKKERFSLILESASTNQTSMYLCASRLDRASYEQYFGPGTRLTVT.